This paragraph reports one T cell receptor beta chain. The data belong to a study of blood T cell repertoires in COVID-19. Overall study context: Whether acute or convalescent, the COVID-19 samples came from the United States, Italy and Spain. In each case, the material was cDNA or gDNA derived from T cells, B-cell-depleted T cells, or PBMCs.

In the original processing: Estimates of nucleated cell counts were drawn from the amplification of reference gene primers. The protocol was immunoSEQ multiplex PCR, while the TCRdb copy is restricted to in-frame clones and leaves out a portion. From that table come the V and J calls and clone size; the DNA was used to work out D and trimming. The data show around 250,000 clones, 75% to 90% seen once. No more than 2 weeks before study entry, exposed participants had met a case of COVID-19. V dropped 2 bases and J dropped 7 bases, with 6 bases sitting between them. Germline CDR1 and CDR2: ENHRY and SYGVKD. The length of the CDR3 is 11 residues.

Sequenced input: PBMCs or T cells enriched from blood (not recorded which). The chain combines TRBV10-3 with TRBJ2-7; D ambiguous. The source of this sequence is a woman in her thirties or forties who had been exposed to COVID-19. The CDR3: CAISELEEQYF. DNA for the CDR3: TGTGCCATCAGTGAGCTAGAGGAGCAGTACTTC.